The 27 T cell receptor beta chains below come from one sample, sequenced in a study of cytomegalovirus exposure and HLA in healthy donors. Amplification used 60 Vbeta primers and 13 Jbeta primers. Here immunoSEQ multiplex PCR was the method, and the copy in TCRdb shows in-frame clones only, minus some. The data contain 250,000 to 350,000 clones, 80% of them singletons. Sequencing used PBMCs. The receptor set was obtained from a girl aged 2-10 years in good health and CMV-seronegative.

J is TRBJ2-1 and V is TRBV28, with D possibly being TRBD1 (5 bases). Germline CDR1 and CDR2: MDHEN and SYDVKM. With 3 bases removed from V and 3 bases from J, the gap between germline ends came to 15 bases. CDR3 length: 16 amino acids. Here the CDR3 DNA reads TGTGCCAGCAGTTTCCCCCAGGGATATGGCTACAATGAGCAGTTCTTC. Its protein product is CASSFPQGYGYNEQFF.

CDR3 coding DNA: TGTGCCAGCAGCTTAGGTGTCGGGAGAACAGATACGCAGTATTTT. Translation: CASSLGVGRTDTQYF. J is TRBJ2-3 and V is TRBV7-3, with a tentative D call TRBD2 (6 bases). Germline loops: CDR1 SGHTA, CDR2 FQGTGA. The CDR3 is 15 amino acids. V lost 2 bases and J lost 3, with 12 bases in between.

The chain has TRBV9 and TRBJ2-3; D gene uncertain. Trimming removed 6 bases from V and 0 bases from J, with 5 bases in between. CDR1 and CDR2 (germline): SGDLS, YYNGEE. CDR3 size: 12 residues. The CDR3, as DNA: TGTGCCAGCACTTCTAGCACAGATACGCAGTATTTT. Translation: CASTSSTDTQYF.

This chain connects TRBV11-2 to TRBJ2-3, with a tentative D call TRBD1 (5 bases). Germline loops: CDR1 SGHAT, CDR2 FQNNGV. The V end lost 5 bases, the J end lost 4 bases, and 16 bases lay between the germline ends. CDR3 size: 15 residues. CDR3 sequence: CASSAGMIAADTQYF. DNA for the CDR3: TGTGCCAGCAGCGCAGGGATGATAGCCGCAGATACGCAGTATTTT.

This clone was counted only a few times. V gene TRBV6-5 combines with J gene TRBJ1-4, with D tentatively TRBD1 (5 bases). Germline V lookup: CDR1 MNHEY, CDR2 SVGAGI. CDR3 length: 13 amino acids. The V end lost 6 bases, the J end lost 4 bases, and 9 bases lay between the germline ends. CDR3 coding DNA: TGTGCCAGCAGGGGAGGGGATAATGAAAAACTGTTTTTT. Protein: CASRGGDNEKLFF.

The gene calls are TRBV30 and TRBJ2-6; TRBD1 might be the D (5 bases). Germline CDR1 is GTSNPN and CDR2 is SVGIG (reference sequence). The CDR3 loop spans 17 amino acids. The germline V and J ends were trimmed by 1 base and 13 bases, with 26 bases remaining between them. The CDR3 DNA reads TGTGCCTGGAGTGCCCTTACAGACAGCCTGGGCCTATCGGTCCTGACTTTC. Residues: CAWSALTDSLGLSVLTF. The entire variable domain, with the rest obtained from reference TRBV30 and TRBJ2-6, is as follows: SQTIHQWPATLVQPVGSPLSLECTVEGTSNPNLYWYRQAAGRGLQLLFYSVGIGQISSEVPQNLSASRPQDRQFILSSKKLLLSDSGFYLCAWSALTDSLGLSVLTFGAGSRLTVL.

The chain employs TRBV4-1 and TRBJ1-4; D not certain. Per the germline V gene, CDR1 is MGHRA and CDR2 is YSYEKL. The CDR3 has 17 amino acids. V was trimmed by 2 bases and J by 3 bases, leaving 16 bases between them. In DNA, the CDR3 is TGCGCCAGCAGCCAAAAAATGGGGAGGAAAGCTAATGAAAAACTGTTTTTT. Protein product: CASSQKMGRKANEKLFF.

CDR3 protein: CASSNRRVANEQFF. The CDR3, as DNA: TGTGCCAGCAGTAACCGGAGGGTCGCCAATGAGCAGTTCTTC. J is TRBJ2-1 and V is TRBV27; D possibly corresponds to TRBD2 (6 bases). The length of the CDR3 is 14 residues. V lost 5 bases, J lost 6 bases, and 14 bases lay in between. Germline V gene data show CDR1 as MNHEY and CDR2 as SMNVEV (reference sequence).

This chain links TRBV7-8 with TRBJ1-1; weak D call: TRBD1 (5 bases). With 3 bases removed from V and 5 bases from J, the gap between germline ends came to 16 bases. There are 15 residues in the CDR3. Germline assignment: CDR1 SGHVS and CDR2 FQNEAQ. The CDR3 reads CASSFREGLGTEAFF. Here the CDR3 DNA reads TGTGCCAGCAGCTTCAGGGAAGGTTTGGGTACTGAAGCTTTCTTT.

The rearrangement links TRBV7-9 to TRBJ2-2, with TRBD2 identical over 8 bases. Germline V gene lookup returns CDR1 SEHNR and CDR2 FQNEAQ (reference sequence). Losses at the gene ends were 2 bases for V and 7 bases for J; bases not matched to a gene: 3. This CDR3 contains 14 residues. DNA of the CDR3: TGTGCCAGCAGCTTAAAGCGGGGGTACGGGGAGCTGTTTTTT. Translated: CASSLKRGYGELFF.

The J gene is TRBJ1-1, the V gene TRBV10-3; D unclear. Between the trimmed V and J ends, which lost 8 bases and 4 bases, there was a span of 8 bases. The CDR3 has 11 residues. Germline values: CDR1 ENHRY, CDR2 SYGVKD. The CDR3 DNA follows: TGTGCCATCCGGGTGGGCACTGAAGCTTTCTTT. Its protein is CAIRVGTEAFF.

This chain uses TRBV28 with TRBJ2-3; 10 nucleotides align to TRBD1. CDR3 length: 15 residues. The germline V gene has CDR1 MDHEN and CDR2 SYDVKM. Losses at the gene ends were 4 bases for V and 5 bases for J; bases not matched to a gene: 6. CDR3 in amino acids: CASSSRDRGLDTQYF. The CDR3 DNA reads TGTGCCAGCAGTTCCCGGGACAGGGGTCTAGATACGCAGTATTTT.

This chain links TRBV4-1 with TRBJ2-2; 7 nucleotides line up with TRBD2. Germline V gives CDR1 MGHRA, CDR2 YSYEKL. J was trimmed by 3 bases and V by 6 bases; bases with no gene match: 13. The CDR3 is 17 residues long. CDR3 nucleotide sequence: TGCGCCAGCAGGCCCCGGGGACCAGCGGGGTACACCGGGGAGCTGTTTTTT. Residues: CASRPRGPAGYTGELFF.

This chain joins TRBV30 and TRBJ1-1; 7 nucleotides line up with TRBD1. The CDR3 runs to 14 residues. V dropped 2 bases and J dropped 5; count of bases not matched to a gene: 8. Germline CDR1 and CDR2: GTSNPN and SVGIG (reference sequence). The CDR3 region has the DNA TGTGCCTGGAGTCCAGGGGGTAGGGGAACTGAAGCTTTCTTT. Encoded protein: CAWSPGGRGTEAFF. The complete variable domain, with remaining parts taken from reference TRBV30 and TRBJ1-1, reads SQTIHQWPATLVQPVGSPLSLECTVEGTSNPNLYWYRQAAGRGLQLLFYSVGIGQISSEVPQNLSASRPQDRQFILSSKKLLLSDSGFYLCAWSPGGRGTEAFFGQGTRLTVV.

The chain joins TRBV19 to TRBJ1-5, with 11 bases matching TRBD1. Losses at the gene ends were 9 bases for V and 4 bases for J; bases not matched to a gene: 5. Germline V lookup: CDR1 LNHDA, CDR2 SQIVND (reference sequence). The length of the CDR3 is 14 residues. CDR3 sequence reads: CASTDRGRNQPQHF. The CDR3 DNA reads TGTGCCAGCACGGACAGGGGGCGGAATCAGCCCCAGCATTTT. Full variable domain (rest looked up from reference TRBV19 and TRBJ1-5): DGGITQSPKYLFRKEGQNVTLSCEQNLNHDAMYWYRQDPGQGLRLIYYSQIVNDFQKGDIAEGYSVSREKKESFPLTVTSAQKNPTAFYLCASTDRGRNQPQHFGDGTRLSIL.

The chain couples TRBV20-1 to TRBJ1-1; 7 bases fit TRBD1. The germline V gene has CDR1 DFQATT and CDR2 SNEGSKA (reference sequence). The junction had 4 bases not matched to a gene; V was cut back by 5 bases and J by 7 bases. The CDR3 loop spans 11 amino acids. This CDR3 is CSAWDSYEAFF. The CDR3 nucleotides read TGCAGTGCTTGGGACAGCTATGAAGCTTTCTTT.

The rearrangement uses TRBV18 and TRBJ2-7, with a tentative D call TRBD2 (6 bases). Trimming removed 3 bases at V and 5 bases at J, with 11 bases between. CDR1 and CDR2 from the germline V gene are KGHSH and LQKENI. The length of the CDR3 is 13 residues. The CDR3: CASSPGLSDEQYF. For the CDR3, the DNA is TGTGCCAGCTCACCGGGACTTAGTGACGAGCAGTACTTC.

The chain carries TRBV10-3 and TRBJ2-5, with TRBD1 identical over 9 bases. Germline V CDR1 and CDR2: ENHRY, SYGVKD. V gave up 7 bases and J gave up 5 bases; unmatched junction bases: 8. CDR3 size: 14 residues. The CDR3 DNA reads as TGTGCCATCAAACACACAGGGGGCCAGGAGACCCAGTACTTC. The encoded protein is CAIKHTGGQETQYF.

This chain connects TRBV11-2 to TRBJ1-2; D ambiguous. The V gene's germline CDR1 is SGHAT and CDR2 FQNNGV. Trimming removed 0 bases at V and 2 bases at J, with 13 bases between. CDR3 length: 16 residues. The CDR3 region is CASSLDIWPGNYGYTF. The CDR3 nucleotides are TGTGCCAGCAGCTTAGACATTTGGCCGGGGAACTATGGCTACACCTTC. Combining the CDR3 with reference TRBV11-2 and TRBJ1-2 gives the whole variable domain EAGVAQSPRYKIIEKRQSVAFWCNPISGHATLYWYQQILGQGPKLLIQFQNNGVVDDSQLPKDRFSAERLKGVDSTLKIQPAKLEDSAVYLCASSLDIWPGNYGYTFGSGTRLTVV.

In its sample, this clone was seen once. The gene calls are TRBV20-1 and TRBJ2-1; D is possibly TRBD2 (7 bases). The germline V gene has CDR1 DFQATT and CDR2 SNEGSKA (reference sequence). Trimming left V 5 bases short and J 9 bases short, with 11 bases between. The CDR3 is made up of 11 amino acids. CDR3 amino acids: CSASGEGEQFF. The CDR3 nucleotides are TGCAGTGCTTCAGGGGAGGGTGAGCAGTTCTTC.

As to this clone: The same CDR3 arises from other DNA sequences in this sample as well. V and J are TRBV30 and TRBJ1-3; D unresolved. The CDR3 is 14 residues long. In germline, CDR1 is GTSNPN, CDR2 SVGIG (reference sequence). V gave up 3 bases and J gave up 7 bases, with 16 bases separating them. CDR3 sequence: CAWRLRYLGNTIYF. The DNA of the CDR3 is TGTGCCTGGAGACTGAGGTATCTTGGGAACACCATATATTTT.

This clone was seen once. The chain joins TRBV6-1 to TRBJ1-4; 8 nucleotides align to TRBD1. The CDR3 loop spans 23 amino acids. Germline-derived CDR1 and CDR2 are MNHNS and SASEGT. Losses at the gene ends were 2 bases for V and 5 bases for J; bases not matched to a gene: 28. The CDR3 is CASSENQGFQRDRFFILNEKLFF. CDR3 DNA: TGTGCCAGCAGTGAAAATCAGGGTTTTCAGAGGGACAGGTTTTTTATATTGAATGAAAAACTGTTTTTT.

The rearrangement links TRBV11-2 to TRBJ2-7; weak D call: TRBD2 (6 bases). The ends were cut back, 5 bases at V and 2 bases at J, with 7 bases in the middle. The CDR3 totals 12 residues. The germline gives CDR1 SGHAT, CDR2 FQNNGV. DNA of the CDR3: TGTGCCAGCAGCCCGGGGGCCTACGAGCAGTACTTC. Its protein product is CASSPGAYEQYF.

J is TRBJ2-3 and V is TRBV18; 12 bases match TRBD2. The CDR3 loop spans 19 amino acids. Germline values: CDR1 KGHSH, CDR2 LQKENI. V was pared by 2 bases and J by 2 bases, with 11 bases of the junction left unmatched. The CDR3 DNA reads as TGTGCCAGCTCACCAAACAGGGAGACTAGCGGGGGACCCACAGATACGCAGTATTTT. It codes for CASSPNRETSGGPTDTQYF.

The chain recombines TRBV7-6 with TRBJ2-7; tentative D call: TRBD1 (5 bases). The germline V and J ends were trimmed by 1 base and 4 bases, with 8 bases remaining between them. CDR3 size: 13 residues. Germline lookup yields CDR1 SGHVS and CDR2 FNYEAQ. The CDR3, as DNA: TGTGCCAGCAGCTTAGAGGGGCCATACGAGCAGTACTTC. As protein: CASSLEGPYEQYF.

This clone has only a few counts. V usage is TRBV6-5 and J usage is TRBJ2-7; D unclear. With 5 bases removed from V and 3 bases from J, the gap between germline ends came to 17 bases. Germline V gives CDR1 MNHEY, CDR2 SVGAGI. The CDR3 runs 15 residues. CDR3 sequence (DNA): TGTGCCAGCAGTCAATCGGGTCGTCTTAACTACGAGCAGTACTTC. Translating it yields CASSQSGRLNYEQYF.

This chain connects TRBV5-1 to TRBJ1-4; D unclear. The CDR3 has 16 amino acids. Germline CDR1 is SGHRS and CDR2 is YFSETQ. V shed 4 bases and J shed 5 bases, with 18 bases lying between them. The CDR3 sequence: CASSATVAGLNEKLFF. As DNA, the CDR3 is TGCGCCAGCAGCGCGACGGTGGCAGGACTAAATGAAAAACTGTTTTTT.